What follows are 5 T cell receptor beta chains derived from one specimen sequenced in a study of cytomegalovirus exposure and HLA in healthy donors. A multiplex PCR was run with 60 Vbeta primers and 13 Jbeta primers. TCRdb's copy holds only in-frame clones and misses some; the assay was immunoSEQ multiplex PCR. The table lists around 110,000 clones, roughly a tenth of them singletons. The sequenced material came from PBMCs. All receptors come from a man aged 30-40 years in good health and CMV-seronegative.

In its sample, this clone was seen a few times. The V call is TRBV7-9, the J call TRBJ1-6, with 9 bases matching TRBD1. V trimming: 5 bases; J trimming: 9 bases; junction bases outside the gene matches: 8. Germline V gene lookup returns CDR1 SEHNR and CDR2 FQNEAQ (reference sequence). This CDR3 spans 15 amino acids. The CDR3 is CASSPPGQGGSPLHF. The CDR3 DNA is TGTGCCAGCAGCCCCCCGGGACAGGGTGGTTCACCCCTCCACTTT.

This clone was seen repeatedly, ten times or more. This chain uses TRBV2 with TRBJ2-2; 7 nucleotides match TRBD2. CDR3 size: 14 residues. The trim removed 10 bases at V and 3 bases at J, leaving 8 bases unmatched. Germline V CDR1 and CDR2: SNHLY, FYNNEI. CDR3 nucleotides: TGTGCCACCCTGGCGGGAGAGGACACCGGGGAGCTGTTTTTT. Protein product: CATLAGEDTGELFF.

This clone appeared a few times. The V gene is TRBV6-6, the J gene TRBJ2-1; the match to TRBD2 covers 11 bases. CDR1 and CDR2 (germline): MNHNY, SVGAGI (reference sequence). The CDR3 sequence is 16 residues long. V lost 5 bases and J lost 7; bases outside the gene matches: 10. The CDR3 here is CASSQLAGVKKNEQFF. The CDR3 DNA is TGTGCCAGCAGTCAACTAGCGGGAGTAAAAAAGAATGAGCAGTTCTTC.

A few counts support this clone. The V and J genes are TRBV7-9 and TRBJ1-4, with TRBD1 matching over 7 bases. Germline values: CDR1 SEHNR, CDR2 FQNEAQ (reference sequence). The ends lost 5 bases at V and 7 bases at J; junction bases unmatched: 7. The CDR3 totals 14 residues. CDR3 amino acids: CASSPTGTAEKLFF. The DNA for the CDR3 is TGTGCCAGCAGCCCAACCGGGACAGCTGAAAAACTGTTTTTT.

This chain links TRBV5-4 with TRBJ2-1, with TRBD2 matching over 11 bases. V trimming: 4 bases; J trimming: 6 bases; junction bases outside the gene matches: 6. The CDR3 consists of 15 residues. Germline values: CDR1 SGHNT, CDR2 YYREEE (reference sequence). This CDR3 is CASSVAGGWVNEQFF. DNA of the CDR3: TGTGCCAGCAGCGTAGCGGGAGGGTGGGTCAATGAGCAGTTCTTC.